This TCR beta chain was sequenced for a study of cytotoxic CD8 clonotypes in ibrutinib-treated CLL. For this clone: Its specificity is not known.

Method: immunoSEQ multiplex PCR; TCRdb's copy keeps in-frame clones and lacks some. This table has about 17,000 clones, 75% to 85% appearing once. Study-level findings and limits: Clonality at baseline surpassed age-matched healthy donors and tracked circulating CD8+ T-cell counts. Few clonotypes were public, and these shrank or held steady under treatment. Rising at ibrutinib response, clonality subsequently fell back toward baseline at progression.

The ends were cut back, 6 bases at V and 5 bases at J, with 14 bases in the middle. Germline V lookup: CDR1 MDHEN, CDR2 SYDVKM. This CDR3 region has 13 residues. As input for TCR beta libraries, around 2.1 micrograms of genomic DNA came from cryopreserved PBMCs. The sequence derives from a human donor with chronic lymphocytic leukemia. This sequence joins TRBV28 and TRBJ2-7, with D possibly matching TRBD2 (5 bases). Specimen: PBMCs, collected before ibrutinib treatment. This CDR3 reads CASSRPSGDEQYF. The CDR3 DNA follows: TGTGCCAGCAGCCGTCCGTCCGGGGACGAGCAGTACTTC. The entire variable domain, with the rest obtained from reference TRBV28 and TRBJ2-7, is as follows: DVKVTQSSRYLVKRTGEKVFLECVQDMDHENMFWYRQDPGLGLRLIYFSYDVKMKEKGDIPEGYSVSREKKERFSLILESASTNQTSMYLCASSRPSGDEQYFGPGTRLTVT.